This TCR beta chain was recorded in a study of T cells in Graves' hyperthyroidism and ophthalmopathy. Study in general: Specimen type is peripheral blood, collected at initial diagnosis prior to any treatment. Study observations and caveats: Also found in blood were most expanded thyroid clonotypes above 0.001.

This clonotype was recorded at least ten times. Its antigen is not known. Ophthalmopathy patients all had a Clinical Activity Score of at least 3, a NOSPECS grade of at least 4 and disease under 3 months old. The J segment lost 2 bases and the V segment lost 9 bases, leaving 10 bases of the junction unmatched. The V gene's germline CDR1 is MNHNS and CDR2 SASEGT. The CDR3 has 14 amino acids. RNA transcripts yielded amplified TCR beta CDR3 regions. Carried out on the TCR CDR3, a first-round RT-PCR used the HTBI primer set. TCRdb re-called the multiplex PCR reads with MiXCR, one entry per CDR3 protein. Here the sample spans about 330,000 distinct CDR3 sequences, roughly an eighth being singletons.

The sequence was collected from a woman aged 40 to 55 with Graves' ophthalmopathy. The sequenced sample was blood. The J gene is TRBJ2-7, the V gene TRBV6-1, with 7 bases identical to TRBD1. CDR3 DNA sequence: TGTGCCAGTCTATTGGACAGGCTTACCTACGAGCAGTACTTC. Protein: CASLLDRLTYEQYF.